Sequencing of this T cell receptor beta chain was carried out in a study of cytomegalovirus exposure and HLA in healthy donors. General study points: Equally common other TCR beta chains were less clonally expanded than HLA-associated ones, a later analysis found. Later on, an analysis showed TCR association rates differing by HLA locus, with DRB1 the most and HLA-C the fewest. HLA alleles were associated with 15,000 to 20,000 TCR beta sequences in a later analysis at 0.05 false discovery rate.

Points on this clone: Its antigen is not identified.

Amplification used 60 Vbeta primers and 13 Jbeta primers. Here immunoSEQ multiplex PCR was the method, and the copy in TCRdb shows in-frame clones only, minus some. Of 130,000 to 150,000 clones listed, approximately 80% are singletons. The V and J ends lost 0 bases and 4 bases respectively, with 15 bases between them. The CDR3 has 16 residues. Looked up from germline, CDR1 is SGHRS and CDR2 is YFSETQ. The sample taken for sequencing was PBMCs. The clonotype comes from a male donor in good health and CMV-seronegative. The V call is TRBV5-1, the J call TRBJ2-3, with a weak D call TRBD1 (7 bases). The CDR3 DNA reads as TGCGCCAGCAGCTTGGCGGGGGCCAGGGGGTCAGATACGCAGTATTTT. As protein: CASSLAGARGSDTQYF. Drawing the rest from reference TRBV5-1 and TRBJ2-3, the complete variable domain is KAGVTQTPRYLIKTRGQQVTLSCSPISGHRSVSWYQQTPGQGLQFLFEYFSETQRNKGNFPGRFSGRQFSNSRSEMNVSTLELGDSALYLCASSLAGARGSDTQYFGPGTRLTVL.